Listed here are 31 T cell receptor beta chains from one sample, sequenced in a study of cytomegalovirus exposure and HLA in healthy donors. Vbeta (60) and Jbeta (13) primers were used in the PCR. Only in-frame clones appear in the TCRdb table, and some are missing; sequencing was by immunoSEQ multiplex PCR. The sample consists of fewer than 130,000 clones, 70% to 80% of them appearing once. Sequenced: PBMCs. Every receptor here comes from a female donor in good health and CMV-seropositive.

This clone has a handful of counts. The CDR3 DNA follows: TGTGCCAGCAGTTCGACGCAGGGTGTCACTGAAGCTTTCTTT. It specifies CASSSTQGVTEAFF. This chain uses TRBV6-5 with TRBJ1-1, with D perhaps matching TRBD1 (5 bases). The germline V gene has CDR1 MNHEY and CDR2 SVGAGI. Trimming took off 4 bases at V and 4 bases at J, with 13 bases between the two ends. CDR3 length: 14 residues.

This chain links TRBV6-5 with TRBJ1-3; tentative D call: TRBD1 (6 bases). The length of the CDR3 is 15 residues. V was trimmed by 4 bases and J by 4 bases, leaving 14 bases between them. Germline loops: CDR1 MNHEY, CDR2 SVGAGI. The CDR3 region is CASSSLQGSGNTIYF. In DNA form, the CDR3 reads TGTGCCAGCAGTTCTCTACAGGGCTCCGGAAACACCATATATTTT.

The J gene is TRBJ2-3, the V gene TRBV9, with TRBD2 matching over 11 bases. Trimming at V came to 3 bases and at J to 3 bases, leaving 9 bases not matched to a gene. This CDR3 is 17 amino acids long. CDR1 and CDR2 (germline): SGDLS, YYNGEE. This CDR3 reads CASSAARSGGGTDTQYF. The CDR3 nucleotides read TGTGCCAGCAGCGCCGCCCGTAGCGGGGGGGGAACAGATACGCAGTATTTT.

This rearrangement joins TRBV12-5 to TRBJ2-5, with 7 bases lining up with TRBD1. Germline assignment: CDR1 LGHNT and CDR2 FRNRAP. Unmatched junction bases numbered 4, after V lost 5 bases and J lost 1 base. This CDR3 contains 14 residues. The CDR3 loop reads CASGPPGGQETQYF. CDR3 in DNA: TGTGCTAGTGGTCCACCAGGGGGCCAAGAGACCCAGTACTTC.

This clone was observed a handful of times. The chain combines TRBV5-1 with TRBJ2-7; 16 bases align to TRBD2. The ends lost 0 bases at V and 2 bases at J; junction bases unmatched: 11. This CDR3 is built from 20 residues. Germline CDR1 and CDR2: SGHRS and YFSETQ. The CDR3 loop is CASSLATMGLAGGPTYEQYF. The CDR3 DNA reads as TGCGCCAGCAGCTTGGCCACTATGGGACTAGCGGGAGGGCCTACCTACGAGCAGTACTTC.

This chain links TRBV30 with TRBJ1-1; 8 bases agree with TRBD1. The CDR3 contains 14 residues. Germline V gene sequence: CDR1 GTSNPN, CDR2 SVGIG (reference sequence). V dropped 8 bases and J dropped 4; count of bases not matched to a gene: 12. The CDR3 region has the DNA TGTGCCCGGACGGTGCAGGGGGCCGGCACTGAAGCTTTCTTT. Its translation is CARTVQGAGTEAFF.

The gene calls are TRBV6-1 and TRBJ2-3; TRBD2 aligns across 10 bases. CDR3 size: 18 residues. V was pared by 4 bases and J by 5 bases, with 15 bases of the junction left unmatched. Germline V lookup: CDR1 MNHNS, CDR2 SASEGT. In DNA form, the CDR3 reads TGTGCCAGCAGTGGGATAGCGGGGGGAAACGCCCTGGGAGATACGCAGTATTTT. Its protein is CASSGIAGGNALGDTQYF.

V and J are TRBV6-6 and TRBJ1-3, with 8 bases matching TRBD1. The V gene end was trimmed by 1 base and the J gene end by 8 bases; junction bases not matched to a gene: 1. This CDR3 comprises 13 residues. From germline, CDR1 is MNHNY and CDR2 SVGAGI (reference sequence). Written as DNA, the CDR3 is TGTGCCAGCAGTTACTACAGGGGGGACACCATATATTTT. This gives the protein CASSYYRGDTIYF.

The chain is built from TRBV12-5 and TRBJ1-6; unclear D gene. The CDR3 runs 13 residues. Germline values: CDR1 LGHNT, CDR2 FRNRAP. V lost 2 bases and J 7 bases, leaving 6 bases between the germline ends. Written as DNA, the CDR3 is TGTGCTAGTGGTTTGATCGGGAATTCACCCCTCCACTTT. Its translation is CASGLIGNSPLHF.

Only a few counts were recorded for this clone. The rearrangement joins TRBV7-3 to TRBJ2-2, with 7 positions matching TRBD2. The CDR3 contains 15 residues. V trimming: 1 base; J trimming: 4 bases; junction bases outside the gene matches: 3. In germline, CDR1 is SGHTA, CDR2 FQGTGA. The DNA for the CDR3 is TGTGCCAGCAGCTTAATTCCGGGGGGCACCGGGGAGCTGTTTTTT. Protein product: CASSLIPGGTGELFF.

The rearrangement links TRBV4-1 to TRBJ2-5; TRBD2 agrees at 11 bases. The V gene end was trimmed by 2 bases and the J gene end by 5 bases; junction bases not matched to a gene: 10. CDR3 length equals 17 residues. CDR1 is MGHRA and CDR2 is YSYEKL in the germline V gene. CDR3 protein: CASSQPPSLAGDETQYF. Written as DNA, the CDR3 is TGCGCCAGCAGCCAACCCCCCTCACTAGCGGGGGACGAGACCCAGTACTTC.

The chain employs TRBV27 and TRBJ2-3; D might be TRBD2 (6 bases). CDR1 is MNHEY and CDR2 is SMNVEV in the germline V gene (reference sequence). The CDR3 is made up of 16 amino acids. V was clipped by 4 bases and J by 4 bases, with 18 bases between them. The CDR3 reads CASSSSGAGRPDTQYF. CDR3 DNA sequence: TGTGCCAGCAGTTCGTCGGGAGCAGGGAGGCCAGATACGCAGTATTTT.

This rearrangement joins TRBV4-3 to TRBJ2-3; 8 bases fit TRBD1. The CDR3 runs 16 residues. After removal of 4 bases from V and 4 bases from J, the junction contained 10 bases not matched to a gene. Germline values: CDR1 LGHNA, CDR2 YSLEER. The CDR3 DNA reads TGCGCCAGCAGCCTGATTGACAGGGGCTTCGCAGATACGCAGTATTTT. Its protein is CASSLIDRGFADTQYF.

This clone has a handful of counts. The rearrangement joins TRBV5-1 to TRBJ2-7, with 7 bases aligning to TRBD1. This CDR3 spans 14 amino acids. The junction had 1 base not matched to a gene; V was cut back by 0 bases and J by 1 base. Germline V lookup: CDR1 SGHRS, CDR2 YFSETQ. CDR3 in DNA: TGCGCCAGCAGCTTGGCGGGACAGTCCTACGAGCAGTACTTC. The encoded protein is CASSLAGQSYEQYF.

The J gene is TRBJ2-2, the V gene TRBV7-3; the match to TRBD2 covers 13 bases. CDR3 length equals 16 residues. Germline V gene sequence: CDR1 SGHTA, CDR2 FQGTGA. V shed 4 bases, J shed 7 bases, and the junction held 6 bases outside the gene matches. This CDR3 reads CASSSTSGRAGGELFF. DNA for the CDR3: TGTGCCAGCAGCTCCACTAGCGGGAGGGCCGGCGGGGAGCTGTTTTTT.

This clone was picked up a small number of times. This chain connects TRBV4-3 to TRBJ2-2, with 9 bases that match TRBD1. The CDR3 is made up of 16 amino acids. Germline trimming cut 1 base from V and 6 bases from J; bases unmatched to any gene: 6. The germline V gene encodes CDR1 LGHNA and CDR2 YSLEER. CDR3 sequence: CASSQAITGGSGELFF. The CDR3 nucleotides are TGCGCCAGCAGCCAAGCCATCACAGGGGGCTCCGGGGAGCTGTTTTTT.

The genes are TRBV7-2 and TRBJ2-1; D possibly corresponds to TRBD2 (7 bases). CDR1 is SGHTA, CDR2 FQGNSA, per germline. The CDR3 has 17 residues. Trimming stripped 4 bases from V and 7 bases from J, with 23 bases between. CDR3: CASSWARNSGGQNEQFF. The CDR3, as DNA: TGTGCCAGCAGCTGGGCCAGGAATTCCGGGGGGCAAAATGAGCAGTTCTTC. The full variable domain, with the rest looked up from reference TRBV7-2 and TRBJ2-1, is GAGVSQSPSNKVTEKGKDVELRCDPISGHTALYWYRQSLGQGLEFLIYFQGNSAPDKSGLPSDRFSAERTGGSVSTLTIQRTQQEDSAVYLCASSWARNSGGQNEQFFGPGTRLTVL.

This sequence joins TRBV27 and TRBJ1-2, with 7 bases aligning to TRBD1. CDR1 MNHEY and CDR2 SMNVEV come from the germline V gene (reference sequence). The CDR3 runs to 15 residues. Trimming at V came to 6 bases and at J to 4 bases, leaving 11 bases not matched to a gene. The CDR3 bases are TGTGCCAGCAGATTCCCGGCAGGGGGTATCTATGGCTACACCTTC. Amino acids: CASRFPAGGIYGYTF.

This sequence joins TRBV7-8 and TRBJ1-2; D ambiguous. V gave up 0 bases and J gave up 3 bases, with 11 bases separating them. CDR3 length: 15 amino acids. Germline V lookup: CDR1 SGHVS, CDR2 FQNEAQ. CDR3 in DNA: TGTGCCAGCAGCTTAGCGTACAGCCCTGACTATGGCTACACCTTC. Its translation is CASSLAYSPDYGYTF. Full variable domain (outside the CDR3, taken from reference TRBV7-8 and TRBJ1-2): GAGVSQSPRYKVAKRGQDVALRCDPISGHVSLFWYQQALGQGPEFLTYFQNEAQLDKSGLPSDRFFAERPEGSVSTLKIQRTQQEDSAVYLCASSLAYSPDYGYTFGSGTRLTVV.

The J gene is TRBJ2-1, the V gene TRBV18; 8 bases map to TRBD2. Germline assignment: CDR1 KGHSH and CDR2 LQKENI. The trim removed 7 bases at V and 6 bases at J, leaving 8 bases unmatched. The CDR3 covers 14 residues. The CDR3 coding sequence is TGTGCCAGCTTCCCGGGACTAGGGCTCAATGAGCAGTTCTTC. It yields the protein CASFPGLGLNEQFF.

The chain uses TRBV4-3 and TRBJ2-2, with TRBD1 as a possible D gene (5 bases). This CDR3 has 17 amino acids. From germline, CDR1 is LGHNA and CDR2 YSLEER. With 1 base removed from V and 3 bases from J, the gap between germline ends came to 15 bases. CDR3 nucleotides: TGCGCCAGCAGCCAAGTACAGGCGCAATCCTACACCGGGGAGCTGTTTTTT. This codes for CASSQVQAQSYTGELFF.

V is TRBV14 and J is TRBJ2-3, with D possibly matching TRBD1 (6 bases). Trimming pared 8 bases from V and 2 bases from J, leaving 8 bases between. The CDR3 is 12 residues long. Germline CDR1 reads SGHDN; CDR2 reads FVKESK. The CDR3 is CASGQNTDTQYF. The CDR3 DNA sequence: TGTGCCAGCGGACAGAACACAGATACGCAGTATTTT.

The chain employs TRBV6-1 and TRBJ1-2; D perhaps matches TRBD1 (5 bases). V dropped 6 bases and J dropped 5 bases, with 19 bases sitting between them. Germline V gene lookup returns CDR1 MNHNS and CDR2 SASEGT. The CDR3 runs 15 residues. CDR3 coding DNA: TGTGCCAGCAGACCGGACCCCGCCGGGGGTTATGGCTACACCTTC. It yields the protein CASRPDPAGGYGYTF.

The chain recombines TRBV29-1 with TRBJ2-7; maybe TRBD2 (6 bases). CDR3 size: 13 residues. Germline CDR1 SQVTM, CDR2 ANQGSEA. Trimming took off 4 bases at V and 0 bases at J, with 10 bases between the two ends. CDR3 coding DNA: TGCAGCGTTGCGGGGGATCGCTCCTACGAGCAGTACTTC. This encodes CSVAGDRSYEQYF.

This chain joins TRBV6-1 and TRBJ1-1, with D perhaps TRBD1 (6 bases). V was pared by 6 bases and J by 1 base, with 12 bases between. Germline lookup yields CDR1 MNHNS and CDR2 SASEGT. The CDR3 is 14 amino acids. The CDR3 sequence: CASRPRQENTEAFF. In nucleotides, the CDR3 is TGTGCCAGCAGGCCCCGACAGGAGAACACTGAAGCTTTCTTT.

V gene TRBV10-3 combines with J gene TRBJ2-7, with 10 nucleotides matching TRBD1. J was trimmed by 2 bases and V by 4 bases; bases with no gene match: 5. CDR3 length: 15 residues. Germline CDR1 and CDR2: ENHRY and SYGVKD. The CDR3 loop is CAISGTGTGAYEQYF. The CDR3 DNA follows: TGTGCCATCAGTGGAACCGGGACAGGGGCCTACGAGCAGTACTTC.

The genes are TRBV28 and TRBJ2-3; D perhaps matches TRBD2 (5 bases). V shed 6 bases and J shed 3 bases, with 13 bases lying between them. This CDR3 region has 14 residues. CDR1 and CDR2 (germline): MDHEN, SYDVKM. CDR3 nucleotide sequence: TGTGCCAGCAGCCGGGCGGGCCTTACAGATACGCAGTATTTT. Translating it yields CASSRAGLTDTQYF.

V usage is TRBV7-8 and J usage is TRBJ2-1; TRBD2 matches at 12 bases. The V gene's germline CDR1 is SGHVS and CDR2 FQNEAQ. The CDR3 extends over 15 amino acids. V was pared by 5 bases and J by 3 bases, with 2 bases of the junction left unmatched. The DNA for the CDR3 is TGTGCCAGCAGCCAGACTAGCGGGAGCTACAATGAGCAGTTCTTC. It specifies CASSQTSGSYNEQFF.

The chain links TRBV6-1 to TRBJ1-2, with TRBD1 matching 8 bases. Germline V lookup: CDR1 MNHNS, CDR2 SASEGT. The trim removed 7 bases at V and 7 bases at J, leaving 11 bases unmatched. The length of the CDR3 is 14 residues. CDR3 protein: CASKTGQEGGGYTF. The CDR3 coding sequence is TGTGCCAGCAAGACGGGACAGGAAGGTGGTGGCTACACCTTC.

CDR3 protein: CASIKSAEKETQYF. The CDR3 coding sequence is TGTGCCAGCATCAAATCGGCGGAGAAAGAGACCCAGTACTTC. The chain employs TRBV7-9 and TRBJ2-5; no definite D call. Germline loops: CDR1 SEHNR, CDR2 FQNEAQ (reference sequence). Trimming removed 7 bases at V and 3 bases at J, with 15 bases between. The CDR3 covers 14 residues.

The chain combines TRBV5-4 with TRBJ2-3; possible D gene TRBD1, 5 bases. Trimming removed 3 bases from V and 1 base from J, with 9 bases in between. Germline-derived CDR1 and CDR2 are SGHNT and YYREEE (reference sequence). The CDR3 consists of 14 residues. This chain's CDR3 is CASSSGQGTDTQYF. CDR3 nucleotide sequence: TGTGCCAGCAGCTCAGGGCAGGGCACAGATACGCAGTATTTT.